The 20 T cell receptor beta chains presented below share a single source sample, sequenced in a study of radiation and T cells in renal cell carcinoma. Time point here: baseline pretreatment blood. The treatment is: 15 Gy SBRT to primary tumor, nephrectomy 4 weeks later. Method: immunoSEQ multiplex PCR; TCRdb's copy keeps in-frame clones and lacks some. This table has approximately 100,000 clones, approximately 86% appearing once. This specimen was blood, taken from a patient whose treatment included radiotherapy and nephrectomy. These receptors were collected from a middle-aged man with renal cell carcinoma.

The chain couples TRBV19 to TRBJ2-7; D perhaps matches TRBD2 (5 bases). Trimming left V 6 bases short and J 3 bases short, with 9 bases between. The CDR3 is made up of 12 amino acids. Looked up from germline, CDR1 is LNHDA and CDR2 is SQIVND (reference sequence). CDR3 sequence (DNA): TGTGCCAGTAGCCGGGGTTACTACGAGCAGTACTTC. It codes for CASSRGYYEQYF.

The genes are TRBV6-1 and TRBJ1-2; possibly TRBD1 for D (6 bases). The germline CDR1 and CDR2 sequences are MNHNS and SASEGT. The CDR3 loop spans 14 amino acids. Trimming pared 7 bases from V and 2 bases from J, leaving 14 bases between. The CDR3 DNA reads TGTGCCAGCACCAGCGGGGGCGGGAACTATGGCTACACCTTC. Amino acid sequence: CASTSGGGNYGYTF.

This chain uses TRBV28 with TRBJ2-1, with 7 positions matching TRBD2. V shed 4 bases and J 3 bases; nucleotides not matched to a gene: 3. This CDR3 comprises 14 residues. Germline loops: CDR1 MDHEN, CDR2 SYDVKM. The CDR3: CASSWAGDYNEQFF. The DNA for the CDR3 is TGTGCCAGCAGTTGGGCGGGGGACTACAATGAGCAGTTCTTC.

This chain uses TRBV6-4 with TRBJ2-2, with 7 bases identical to TRBD2. CDR1 MRHNA and CDR2 SNTAGT come from the germline V gene. V shed 5 bases, J shed 4 bases, and the junction held 7 bases outside the gene matches. The CDR3 sequence is 15 residues long. This chain's CDR3 is CASSSLAEPTGELFF. In nucleotides, the CDR3 is TGTGCCAGCAGTTCCCTAGCGGAACCCACCGGGGAGCTGTTTTTT.

The count of this clone is one. The chain has TRBV29-1 and TRBJ1-2, with TRBD1 identical over 12 bases. V was clipped by 4 bases and J by 8 bases; unmatched bases: 5. Per germline, CDR1 SQVTM and CDR2 ANQGSEA. This CDR3 contains 13 residues. The CDR3 nucleotides read TGCAGCGTTGTGGGACAGGGGGCTTGGGGCTACACCTTC. It specifies CSVVGQGAWGYTF.

The chain links TRBV5-8 to TRBJ1-6; the D is unclear. CDR1 and CDR2 (germline): SGHTS, YDEGEE. The V end lost 4 bases, the J end lost 3 bases, and 8 bases lay between the germline ends. The CDR3 length is 14 residues. CDR3 protein: CASSLNFYNSPLHF. CDR3 coding DNA: TGTGCCAGCAGCCTAAATTTCTATAATTCACCCCTCCACTTT.

This clone was seen only once. The chain couples TRBV6-1 to TRBJ2-2; 11 nucleotides agree with TRBD1. The CDR3 covers 15 residues. V lost 8 bases, J lost 4 bases, and 6 bases stayed unmatched. Germline-derived CDR1 and CDR2 are MNHNS and SASEGT. The CDR3 coding sequence is TGTGCCAGCGTAAGGGGGACAGGGGGCACCGGGGAGCTGTTTTTT. Translation gives CASVRGTGGTGELFF.

This chain joins TRBV6-1 and TRBJ1-1; possible D gene TRBD1, 6 bases. The germline gives CDR1 MNHNS, CDR2 SASEGT. Trimming shortened V by 2 bases and J by 4 bases, and 11 bases separated the two germline ends. This CDR3 has 14 residues. CDR3 bases: TGTGCCAGCAGTGAAACCCCAGGGGCCACTGAAGCTTTCTTT. It encodes CASSETPGATEAFF.

Here the CDR3 reads CASSEGALAGAQETQYF. CDR3 sequence (DNA): TGTGCCAGCAGTGAAGGGGCACTAGCGGGGGCCCAAGAGACCCAGTACTTC. The chain carries TRBV6-1 and TRBJ2-5; 11 bases map to TRBD2. This CDR3 spans 17 amino acids. CDR1 is MNHNS and CDR2 is SASEGT in the germline V gene. The V and J ends lost 1 base and 1 base, in that order; junction bases with no gene match: 5.

The chain links TRBV9 to TRBJ2-2; D gene unclear. V was cut by 0 bases and J by 2 bases, with 5 bases left in between. The CDR3 runs to 14 residues. Per germline, CDR1 SGDLS and CDR2 YYNGEE. The chain's CDR3 is CASSVGLNTGELFF. CDR3 in DNA: TGTGCCAGCAGCGTAGGACTCAACACCGGGGAGCTGTTTTTT.

This clone showed up just once. The V gene is TRBV27, the J gene TRBJ1-4; 9 nucleotides line up with TRBD1. CDR3 length equals 15 residues. The V and J ends lost 5 bases and 3 bases, in that order; junction bases with no gene match: 4. Germline V gene data show CDR1 as MNHEY and CDR2 as SMNVEV (reference sequence). CDR3 nucleotide sequence: TGTGCCAGCAGTCCCCGACAGGGGGCTAATGAAAAACTGTTTTTT. The encoded protein is CASSPRQGANEKLFF.

The genes are TRBV7-6 and TRBJ1-2; D is perhaps TRBD1 (5 bases). Trimming shortened V by 1 base and J by 3 bases, and 15 bases separated the two germline ends. Germline-derived CDR1 and CDR2 are SGHVS and FNYEAQ. The CDR3 runs 16 residues. DNA of the CDR3: TGTGCCAGCAGCTTAGGGCCGACAGCAGCTTACTATGGCTACACCTTC. Amino acids: CASSLGPTAAYYGYTF.

The rearrangement joins TRBV28 to TRBJ1-5; 7 nucleotides agree with TRBD1. With 8 bases clipped from V and 3 bases from J, the junction kept 10 bases outside the gene matches. Germline loops: CDR1 MDHEN, CDR2 SYDVKM. The CDR3 has 15 residues. CDR3 amino acids: CASFQMGQNNQPQHF. The CDR3 DNA reads TGTGCCAGCTTCCAGATGGGACAGAACAATCAGCCCCAGCATTTT.

The V and J genes are TRBV6-6 and TRBJ2-1; TRBD2 might be the D (6 bases). The germline CDR1 and CDR2 sequences are MNHNY and SVGAGI (reference sequence). Trimming removed 4 bases from V and 10 bases from J, with 11 bases in between. The CDR3 has 12 amino acids. CDR3 DNA sequence: TGTGCCAGCAGTTCGGGACTCCGCGAGCAGTTCTTC. This gives the protein CASSSGLREQFF.

The V call is TRBV6-5, the J call TRBJ1-1; possible D gene TRBD1, 5 bases. Germline V gene data show CDR1 as MNHEY and CDR2 as SVGAGI. The CDR3 has 13 amino acids. Trimming took 0 bases from V and 7 from J, leaving 9 bases between them. CDR3 nucleotides: TGTGCCAGCAGTTACTCCGGGACGGGTGAAGCTTTCTTT. Protein product: CASSYSGTGEAFF.

V is TRBV7-9 and J is TRBJ2-7; TRBD2 agrees at 13 bases. V trimming: 5 bases; J trimming: 5 bases; junction bases outside the gene matches: 6. The CDR3 has 15 residues. In germline, CDR1 is SEHNR, CDR2 FQNEAQ (reference sequence). The CDR3 protein is CASSARTSGRDEQYF. DNA of the CDR3: TGTGCCAGCAGCGCGAGGACTAGCGGGAGAGACGAGCAGTACTTC.

The chain couples TRBV7-9 to TRBJ2-1; 12 bases match TRBD2. The trim removed 5 bases at V and 7 bases at J, leaving 3 bases unmatched. Germline CDR1 reads SEHNR; CDR2 reads FQNEAQ (reference sequence). The CDR3 runs to 14 residues. CDR3 in amino acids: CASSTGTSGNEQFF. The CDR3 nucleotides are TGTGCCAGCAGCACCGGGACTAGCGGGAATGAGCAGTTCTTC.

V usage is TRBV19 and J usage is TRBJ1-1; perhaps TRBD1 as D (6 bases). Germline values: CDR1 LNHDA, CDR2 SQIVND (reference sequence). Trimming pared 6 bases from V and 1 base from J, leaving 12 bases between. The CDR3 sequence is 14 residues long. The DNA of the CDR3 is TGTGCCAGTAGGACTACAGGGTGGAACACTGAAGCTTTCTTT. Its protein is CASRTTGWNTEAFF. Together with reference TRBV19 and TRBJ1-1, the CDR3 gives the full variable domain: DGGITQSPKYLFRKEGQNVTLSCEQNLNHDAMYWYRQDPGQGLRLIYYSQIVNDFQKGDIAEGYSVSREKKESFPLTVTSAQKNPTAFYLCASRTTGWNTEAFFGQGTRLTVV.

This clone was detected a few times. The chain uses TRBV6-6 and TRBJ1-2; a possible D gene is TRBD1 (6 bases). From germline, CDR1 is MNHNY and CDR2 SVGAGI (reference sequence). This CDR3 has 12 residues. V was cut by 5 bases and J by 8 bases, with 12 bases left in between. DNA of the CDR3: TGTGCCAGCAGTACAGGGTCATGGGGCTACACCTTC. It encodes CASSTGSWGYTF.

A few counts support this clone. The chain couples TRBV9 to TRBJ2-1; D gene ambiguous. V lost 0 bases, J lost 0 bases, and 7 bases lay in between. This CDR3 contains 15 residues. Germline CDR1 reads SGDLS; CDR2 reads YYNGEE. The CDR3 spells CASSVVGRSYNEQFF. CDR3 DNA: TGTGCCAGCAGCGTAGTGGGTCGCTCCTACAATGAGCAGTTCTTC.